The 17 T cell receptor beta chains below all came from one sample that was sequenced in a study of blood T cell repertoires in COVID-19. Using immunoSEQ multiplex PCR, the repertoire was profiled, and TCRdb retains in-frame clones only, with some absent. The sample has 120,000 to 150,000 clones; around 88% are singletons. Sequencing input: peripheral blood. Receptors were obtained from a human donor in a cohort sampled during active COVID-19.

This chain connects TRBV2 to TRBJ2-7; D remains ambiguous. Germline values: CDR1 SNHLY, CDR2 FYNNEI. The CDR3 length is 10 residues. V was clipped by 5 bases and J by 7 bases, with 6 bases between them. CDR3 region: CASSRREQYF. The CDR3 coding sequence is TGTGCCAGCAGTCGCAGGGAGCAGTACTTC.

The CDR3 loop reads CATSGPQTGRATTEAFF. CDR3 bases: TGTGCCACCAGCGGACCCCAGACAGGGCGGGCGACGACTGAAGCTTTCTTT. The V call is TRBV15, the J call TRBJ1-1; TRBD1 agrees at 7 bases. From germline, CDR1 is LNHNV and CDR2 YYDKDF (reference sequence). V shed 5 bases, J shed 5 bases, and the junction held 17 bases outside the gene matches. The CDR3 sequence is 17 residues long. The full variable domain, its missing parts supplied by reference TRBV15 and TRBJ1-1, is DAMVIQNPRYQVTQFGKPVTLSCSQTLNHNVMYWYQQKSSQAPKLLFHYYDKDFNNEADTPDNFQSRRPNTSFCFLDIRSPGLGDTAMYLCATSGPQTGRATTEAFFGQGTRLTVV.

The CDR3 here is CATSADGGGYTEAFF. The CDR3 nucleotides read TGTGCCACCAGCGCCGACGGGGGAGGGTACACTGAAGCTTTCTTT. V is TRBV15 and J is TRBJ1-1, with a possible D match to TRBD1 (5 bases). V lost 5 bases, J lost 3 bases, and 16 bases lay in between. Germline V lookup: CDR1 LNHNV, CDR2 YYDKDF (reference sequence). This CDR3 has 15 residues.

V usage is TRBV18 and J usage is TRBJ2-7, with 10 positions matching TRBD1. The ends lost 5 bases at V and 6 bases at J; junction bases unmatched: 7. CDR3 length equals 14 residues. The germline gives CDR1 KGHSH, CDR2 LQKENI. CDR3 protein: CASSAGQGVREQYF. In DNA, the CDR3 is TGTGCCAGCTCAGCCGGACAGGGGGTGCGCGAGCAGTACTTC.

This chain joins TRBV15 and TRBJ1-1, with D unresolved. The germline V gene encodes CDR1 LNHNV and CDR2 YYDKDF (reference sequence). With 0 bases removed from V and 0 bases from J, the gap between germline ends came to 14 bases. CDR3 length equals 17 residues. The CDR3, as DNA: TGTGCCACCAGCAGAGATTATCCCGAGTTCATGAACACTGAAGCTTTCTTT. Residues: CATSRDYPEFMNTEAFF.

V is TRBV3-1 (or the pseudogene TRBV3-2) and J is TRBJ2-5; 11 nucleotides match TRBD2. This CDR3 is built from 15 residues. Germline V lookup: CDR1 LGHDT, CDR2 YNNKEL (reference sequence). Germline trimming cut 1 base from V and 6 bases from J; bases unmatched to any gene: 4. DNA of the CDR3: TGTGCCAGCAGCCAAGCCGCTAGCGGGGGGCAGACCCAGTACTTC. This sequence encodes CASSQAASGGQTQYF.

V is TRBV7-2 and J is TRBJ2-1, with D perhaps matching TRBD2 (6 bases). V shed 0 bases and J shed 2 bases, with 14 bases lying between them. Germline V gene data show CDR1 as SGHTA and CDR2 as FQGNSA. This CDR3 spans 17 amino acids. The CDR3 region has the DNA TGTGCCAGCAGCTTAGCTCCGGGACTGGTTACCTACAATGAGCAGTTCTTC. Translating it yields CASSLAPGLVTYNEQFF.

The chain carries TRBV10-3 and TRBJ2-5; no definite D call. The CDR3 is 13 residues long. V lost 4 bases, J lost 5 bases, and 11 bases lay in between. CDR1 and CDR2 from the germline V gene are ENHRY and SYGVKD. CDR3 region: CAISGGLMETQYF. DNA of the CDR3: TGTGCCATCAGTGGCGGCTTAATGGAGACCCAGTACTTC.

In this sample, this clone turned up a few times. J is TRBJ1-6 and V is TRBV6-1, with D possibly matching TRBD1 (5 bases). Trimming removed 3 bases from V and 5 bases from J, with 8 bases in between. Germline CDR1 MNHNS, CDR2 SASEGT. The CDR3 is made up of 14 amino acids. CDR3 sequence reads: CASSEGGHNSPLHF. The CDR3 region has the DNA TGTGCCAGCAGTGAGGGGGGACATAATTCACCCCTCCACTTT.

CDR3 protein: CASSILGQGRTEAFF. CDR3 DNA sequence: TGTGCCAGTAGTATTCTGGGACAGGGTCGGACTGAAGCTTTCTTT. The chain carries TRBV19 and TRBJ1-1, with TRBD1 matching 9 bases. The V gene end was trimmed by 3 bases and the J gene end by 5 bases; junction bases not matched to a gene: 7. CDR3 length equals 15 residues. Germline values: CDR1 LNHDA, CDR2 SQIVND (reference sequence).

The chain has TRBV5-4 and TRBJ1-6; 7 nucleotides agree with TRBD1. The CDR3 is 14 residues long. V trimming: 4 bases; J trimming: 7 bases; junction bases outside the gene matches: 5. Germline V CDR1 and CDR2: SGHNT, YYREEE (reference sequence). In DNA, the CDR3 is TGTGCCAGCAGCCACCGGGACAGCAATTCACCCCTCCACTTT. This gives the protein CASSHRDSNSPLHF.

The V call is TRBV2, the J call TRBJ1-1; D uncertain. The CDR3 is 14 residues long. Trimming stripped 2 bases from V and 4 bases from J, with 11 bases between. The germline gives CDR1 SNHLY, CDR2 FYNNEI. The CDR3 protein is CASSEPPGGTEAFF. CDR3 nucleotide sequence: TGTGCCAGCAGTGAACCTCCCGGAGGCACTGAAGCTTTCTTT.

This chain uses TRBV27 with TRBJ2-7; TRBD1 matches at 9 bases. The CDR3 is 12 residues long. Germline loops: CDR1 MNHEY, CDR2 SMNVEV (reference sequence). Trimming at V came to 5 bases and at J to 6 bases, leaving 2 bases not matched to a gene. The CDR3 nucleotides are TGTGCCAGCAGTCGACAGGGGGGCGAGCAGTACTTC. Protein product: CASSRQGGEQYF.

The chain couples TRBV7-2 to TRBJ2-7; 8 nucleotides align to TRBD1. The CDR3 has 13 residues. The ends lost 5 bases at V and 3 bases at J; junction bases unmatched: 3. The germline V gene encodes CDR1 SGHTA and CDR2 FQGNSA. The CDR3, as DNA: TGTGCCAGCAGCCGGGACAGGAACTACGAGCAGTACTTC. It specifies CASSRDRNYEQYF.

The gene calls are TRBV30 and TRBJ2-4; D gene ambiguous. This CDR3 has 11 amino acids. The germline CDR1 and CDR2 sequences are GTSNPN and SVGIG (reference sequence). The ends were cut back, 0 bases at V and 7 bases at J, with 4 bases in the middle. The CDR3 region is CAWSVTNIQYF. CDR3 DNA sequence: TGTGCCTGGAGTGTTACTAACATTCAGTACTTC.

The V and J genes are TRBV9 and TRBJ2-5, with D hard to call. The CDR3 has 14 amino acids. Germline lookup yields CDR1 SGDLS and CDR2 YYNGEE. Deletions cut 2 bases from V and 4 bases from J, with 12 bases between. The CDR3 protein is CASSVRDARETQYF. The CDR3 DNA reads as TGTGCCAGCAGCGTTCGAGATGCGAGAGAGACCCAGTACTTC.

This clone was observed a handful of times. The V and J genes are TRBV7-6 and TRBJ1-5; 9 bases agree with TRBD1. Germline assignment: CDR1 SGHVS and CDR2 FNYEAQ. The length of the CDR3 is 16 residues. V shed 5 bases, J shed 6 bases, and the junction held 11 bases outside the gene matches. The CDR3 loop is CASSPEATGGLQPQHF. CDR3 nucleotides: TGTGCCAGCAGCCCCGAAGCGACAGGGGGGCTTCAGCCCCAGCATTTT.